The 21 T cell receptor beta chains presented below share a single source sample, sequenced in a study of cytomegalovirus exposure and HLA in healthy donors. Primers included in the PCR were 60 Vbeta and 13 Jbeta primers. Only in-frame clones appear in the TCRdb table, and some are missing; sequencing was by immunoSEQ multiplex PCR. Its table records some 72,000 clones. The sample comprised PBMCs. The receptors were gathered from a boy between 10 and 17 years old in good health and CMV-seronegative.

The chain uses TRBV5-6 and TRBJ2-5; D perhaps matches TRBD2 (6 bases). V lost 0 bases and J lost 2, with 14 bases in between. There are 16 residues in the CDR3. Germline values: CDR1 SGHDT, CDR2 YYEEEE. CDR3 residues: CASSLGPRGRQETQYF. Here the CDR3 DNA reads TGTGCCAGCAGCTTGGGTCCGCGGGGAAGACAAGAGACCCAGTACTTC.

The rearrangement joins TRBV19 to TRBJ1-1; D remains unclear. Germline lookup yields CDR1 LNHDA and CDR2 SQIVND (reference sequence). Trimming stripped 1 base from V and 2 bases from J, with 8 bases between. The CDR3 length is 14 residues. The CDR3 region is CASSIGLTNTEAFF. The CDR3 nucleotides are TGTGCCAGTAGTATAGGGCTGACTAACACTGAAGCTTTCTTT. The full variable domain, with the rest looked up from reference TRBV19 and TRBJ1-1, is DGGITQSPKYLFRKEGQNVTLSCEQNLNHDAMYWYRQDPGQGLRLIYYSQIVNDFQKGDIAEGYSVSREKKESFPLTVTSAQKNPTAFYLCASSIGLTNTEAFFGQGTRLTVV.

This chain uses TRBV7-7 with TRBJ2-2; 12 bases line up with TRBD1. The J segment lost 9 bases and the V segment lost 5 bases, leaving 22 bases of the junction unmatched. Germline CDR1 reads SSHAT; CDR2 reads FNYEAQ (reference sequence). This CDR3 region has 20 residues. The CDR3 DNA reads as TGTGCCAGCAGCCCCCTAGGGACAGGGGGCAAGGCGGGAGGGCCCCGGGAGCTGTTTTTT. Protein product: CASSPLGTGGKAGGPRELFF.

The CDR3 sequence is CAWSRQENTEAFF. The CDR3 DNA reads TGTGCCTGGAGCCGACAGGAGAACACTGAAGCTTTCTTT. The chain has TRBV30 and TRBJ1-1, with D possibly being TRBD1 (6 bases). This CDR3 region has 13 residues. Deletions cut 3 bases from V and 1 base from J, with 9 bases between. CDR1 GTSNPN and CDR2 SVGIG come from the germline V gene (reference sequence). The full variable domain, completed using reference TRBV30 and TRBJ1-1, is SQTIHQWPATLVQPVGSPLSLECTVEGTSNPNLYWYRQAAGRGLQLLFYSVGIGQISSEVPQNLSASRPQDRQFILSSKKLLLSDSGFYLCAWSRQENTEAFFGQGTRLTVV.

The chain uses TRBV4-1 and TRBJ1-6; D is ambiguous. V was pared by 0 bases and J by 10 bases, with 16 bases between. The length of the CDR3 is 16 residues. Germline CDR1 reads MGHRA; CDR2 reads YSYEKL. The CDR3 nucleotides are TGCGCCAGCAGCCAAGAGACCCCGGGATGGGTCTCACCCCTCCACTTT. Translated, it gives CASSQETPGWVSPLHF.

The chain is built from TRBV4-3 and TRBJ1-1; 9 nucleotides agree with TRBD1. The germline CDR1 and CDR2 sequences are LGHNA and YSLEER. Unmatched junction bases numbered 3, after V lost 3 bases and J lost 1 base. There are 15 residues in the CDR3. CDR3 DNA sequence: TGCGCCAGCAGCCAGCCGGGACAGGGGAACACTGAAGCTTTCTTT. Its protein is CASSQPGQGNTEAFF.

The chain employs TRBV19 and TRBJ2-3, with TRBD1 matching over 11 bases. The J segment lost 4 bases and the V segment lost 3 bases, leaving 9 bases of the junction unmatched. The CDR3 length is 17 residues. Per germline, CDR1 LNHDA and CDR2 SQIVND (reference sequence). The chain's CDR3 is CASSISGTGGMADTQYF. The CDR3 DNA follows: TGTGCCAGTAGTATCTCAGGGACAGGGGGAATGGCAGATACGCAGTATTTT.

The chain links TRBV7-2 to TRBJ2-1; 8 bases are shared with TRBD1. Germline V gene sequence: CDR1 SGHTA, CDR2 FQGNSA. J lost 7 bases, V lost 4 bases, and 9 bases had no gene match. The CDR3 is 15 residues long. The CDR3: CASSSTGGVRNEQFF. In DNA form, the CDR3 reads TGTGCCAGCAGCTCTACAGGGGGTGTGCGGAATGAGCAGTTCTTC.

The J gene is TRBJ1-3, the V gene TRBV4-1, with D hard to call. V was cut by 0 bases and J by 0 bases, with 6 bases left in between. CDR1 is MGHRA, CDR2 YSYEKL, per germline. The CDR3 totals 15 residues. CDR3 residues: CASSQDRGSGNTIYF. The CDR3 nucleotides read TGCGCCAGCAGCCAAGACCGAGGCTCTGGAAACACCATATATTTT.

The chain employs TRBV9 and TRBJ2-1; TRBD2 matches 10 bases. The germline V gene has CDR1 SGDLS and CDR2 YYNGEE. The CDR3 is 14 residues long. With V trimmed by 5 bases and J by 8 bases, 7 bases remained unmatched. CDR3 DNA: TGTGCCAGCAGTGCCAGCGGGGGGGCGGATGAGCAGTTCTTC. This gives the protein CASSASGGADEQFF.

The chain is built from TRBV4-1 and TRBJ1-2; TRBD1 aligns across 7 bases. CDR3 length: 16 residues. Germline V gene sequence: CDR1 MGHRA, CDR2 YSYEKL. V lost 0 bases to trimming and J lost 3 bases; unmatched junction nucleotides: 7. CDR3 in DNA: TGCGCCAGCAGCCAAGATAACTCGGACAGGCACTATGGCTACACCTTC. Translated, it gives CASSQDNSDRHYGYTF.

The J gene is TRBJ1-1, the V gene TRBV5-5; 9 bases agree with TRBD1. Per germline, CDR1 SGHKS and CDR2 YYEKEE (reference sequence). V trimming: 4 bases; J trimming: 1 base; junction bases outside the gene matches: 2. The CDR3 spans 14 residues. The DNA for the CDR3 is TGTGCCAGCAGCCGACAGGGGGGGAACACTGAAGCTTTCTTT. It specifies CASSRQGGNTEAFF.

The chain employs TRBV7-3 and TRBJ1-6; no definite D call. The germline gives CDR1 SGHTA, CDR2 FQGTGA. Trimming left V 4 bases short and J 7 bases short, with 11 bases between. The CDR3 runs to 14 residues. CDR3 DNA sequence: TGTGCCAGCAGCTCGGAGTCCCAAAATTCACCCCTCCACTTT. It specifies CASSSESQNSPLHF.

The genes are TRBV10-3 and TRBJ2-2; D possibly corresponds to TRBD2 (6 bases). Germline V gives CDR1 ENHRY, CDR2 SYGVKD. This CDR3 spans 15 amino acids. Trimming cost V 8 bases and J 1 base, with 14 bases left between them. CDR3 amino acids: CAISGTVRNTGELFF. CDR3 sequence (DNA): TGTGCCATCTCCGGGACTGTCCGGAACACCGGGGAGCTGTTTTTT.

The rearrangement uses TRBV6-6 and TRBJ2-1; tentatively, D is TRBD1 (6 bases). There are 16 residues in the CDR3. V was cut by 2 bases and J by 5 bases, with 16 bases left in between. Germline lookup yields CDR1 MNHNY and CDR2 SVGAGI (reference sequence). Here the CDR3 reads CASSYRSGQKDNEQFF. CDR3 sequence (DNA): TGTGCCAGCAGTTACCGGTCCGGACAGAAGGACAATGAGCAGTTCTTC.

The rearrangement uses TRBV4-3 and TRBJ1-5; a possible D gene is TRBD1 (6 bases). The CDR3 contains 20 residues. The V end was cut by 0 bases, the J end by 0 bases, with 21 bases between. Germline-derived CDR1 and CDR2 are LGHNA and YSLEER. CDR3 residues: CASSQDLVTGAIYSNQPQHF. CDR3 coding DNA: TGCGCCAGCAGCCAAGATCTCGTGACAGGAGCTATCTATAGCAATCAGCCCCAGCATTTT.

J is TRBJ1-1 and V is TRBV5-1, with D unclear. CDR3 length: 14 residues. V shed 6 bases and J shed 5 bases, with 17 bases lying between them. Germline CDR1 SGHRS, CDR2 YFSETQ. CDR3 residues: CASTPDPGWTEAFF. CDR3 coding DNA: TGCGCCAGCACCCCAGACCCGGGGTGGACTGAAGCTTTCTTT.

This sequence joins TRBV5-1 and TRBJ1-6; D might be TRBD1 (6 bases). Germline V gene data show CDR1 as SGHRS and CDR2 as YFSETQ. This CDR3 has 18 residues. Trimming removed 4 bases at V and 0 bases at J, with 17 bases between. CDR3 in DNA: TGCGCCAGCAGCCCCCAGGGGAGGGGAATCTCCTATAATTCACCCCTCCACTTT. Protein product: CASSPQGRGISYNSPLHF.

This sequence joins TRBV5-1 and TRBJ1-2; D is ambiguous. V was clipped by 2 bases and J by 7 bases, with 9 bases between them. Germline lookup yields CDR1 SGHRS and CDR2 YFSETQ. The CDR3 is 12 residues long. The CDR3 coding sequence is TGCGCCAGCAGCTTAGAGGGATCTGGCTACACCTTC. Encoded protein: CASSLEGSGYTF.

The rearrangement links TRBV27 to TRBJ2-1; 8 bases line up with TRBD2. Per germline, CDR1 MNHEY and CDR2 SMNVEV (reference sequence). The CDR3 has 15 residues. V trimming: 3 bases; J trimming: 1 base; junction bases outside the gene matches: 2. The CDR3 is CASSLTGGSYNEQFF. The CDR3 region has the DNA TGTGCCAGCAGTTTGACGGGAGGGTCCTACAATGAGCAGTTCTTC.

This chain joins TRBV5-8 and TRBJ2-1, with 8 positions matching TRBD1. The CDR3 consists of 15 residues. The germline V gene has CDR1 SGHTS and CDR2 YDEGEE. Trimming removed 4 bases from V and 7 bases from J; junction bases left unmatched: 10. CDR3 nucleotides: TGTGCCAGCAGCGCACCGGGACAGGCGGGGAATGAGCAGTTCTTC. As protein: CASSAPGQAGNEQFF. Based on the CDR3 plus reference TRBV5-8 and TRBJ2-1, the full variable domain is EAGVTQSPTHLIKTRGQQATLRCSPISGHTSVYWYQQALGLGLQFLLWYDEGEERNRGNFPPRFSGRQFPNYSSELNVNALELEDSALYLCASSAPGQAGNEQFFGPGTRLTVL.